This TCR beta chain was identified during a study of T-cell reconstitution after alpha-beta-depleted transplantation in children. Overall study findings and caveats: Some patients' high day-60 TCRbeta diversity was attributed to recipient cells surviving conditioning. One year after transplant, T-cell counts and diversity came mostly from newly produced T cells.

As for this clonotype: What it binds is not known.

Unique molecular identifiers were incorporated into the prepared TCRbeta library. TCRdb redid the calling of the PCR reads with MiXCR, one entry per CDR3 protein. Of about 300,000 distinct CDR3 sequences listed, roughly 7.8% are singletons. Germline V CDR1 and CDR2: SGHKS, YYEKEE (reference sequence). The V end was cut by 3 bases, the J end by 5 bases, with 11 bases between. This CDR3 contains 13 residues. The TCR comes from a female patient younger than 10 who had a stem cell transplant for Fanconi anemia, so the T cells may come from the graft donor. V and J are TRBV5-5 and TRBJ1-1; TRBD1 is a possible D gene (5 bases). Sequenced here: peripheral blood, sampled 360 days after TCRalphabeta/CD19-depleted stem cell transplant. The CDR3 spells CASSWDLETEAFF. DNA for the CDR3: TGTGCCAGCAGCTGGGACCTCGAGACTGAAGCTTTCTTT.